This T cell receptor (beta chain) appears in the sequencing data of a study of blood T cell repertoires in COVID-19. Study-level background: Whether acute or convalescent, the COVID-19 samples came from the United States, Italy and Spain.

The V gene's germline CDR1 is SEHNR and CDR2 FQNEAQ (reference sequence). This CDR3 has 14 residues. Trimming cost V 5 bases and J 11 bases; bases outside gene matches: 12. Sequenced by immunoSEQ multiplex PCR; TCRdb stores in-frame clones only, minus some. The table lists roughly 410,000 clones, 80% to 90% of them singletons. Sequencing used peripheral blood. The chain links TRBV7-9 to TRBJ1-1; 9 positions agree with TRBD1. The receptor's source is a man aged 40-49 years with acute or convalescent COVID-19. The CDR3 loop is CASSLGQGFFRAFF. CDR3 DNA sequence: TGTGCCAGCAGCCTGGGACAGGGTTTTTTTCGGGCTTTCTTT.